Sequencing of this T cell receptor beta chain was carried out in a study of graft-versus-host responses after intestinal transplantation. Background on the study: Tacrolimus and steroids were given for 2 to 3 years to all recipients after anti-thymocyte globulin induction.

Turning to this clone: What it binds is not known.

This CDR3 has 14 residues. CDR1 LNHDA and CDR2 SQIVND come from the germline V gene (reference sequence). The V gene end was trimmed by 8 bases and the J gene end by 4 bases; junction bases not matched to a gene: 11. TCRdb's table, derived via immunoSEQ multiplex PCR, lists solely in-frame clones and lacks some. This table holds 4,800 or so clones, 60% to 85% found once. Both intraepithelial and lamina propria lymphocytes were released by processing graft tissue. Findings of the study overall: Allografts carried high graft-versus-host to host-versus-graft clonal ratios in patients having graft-donor T cell macrochimerism. Ileal or blood samples showed some GvH clones first, and such clones were also found in recipient marrow. Levels of circulating GvH clones at their peak were associated with early post-transplant HvG declines.

The chain employs TRBV19 and TRBJ2-7; 7 nucleotides match TRBD2. This TCR derives from a human patient who received an intestinal transplant, so some T cells may come from the graft donor. The starting material was ileum tissue, obtained around 120 days after intestinal transplantation. Written as DNA, the CDR3 is TGTGCCAGTGCCCGGGGGGACGGATTTTACGAGCAGTACTTC. It yields the protein CASARGDGFYEQYF.